This T cell receptor (beta chain) comes out of a study of T cells in Graves' hyperthyroidism and ophthalmopathy. Regions amplified from RNA transcripts were the TCR beta CDR3 regions. A set of HTBI primers served as the primers for a first-round RT-PCR of the TCR CDR3. Each CDR3 protein is one row after TCRdb ran MiXCR on the multiplex PCR reads. The data contain hundreds of thousands of distinct CDR3 sequences, around 15% of them singletons. Patients with uncontrolled infections, other autoimmune diseases, pregnancy or lactation were excluded. This clonotype was seen ten or more times. V lost 5 bases and J 6 bases, leaving 15 bases between the germline ends. The length of the CDR3 is 14 residues. Looked up from germline, CDR1 is MNHNS and CDR2 is SASEGT.

Sample: blood. The sequence was collected from a woman in her late teens or twenties with Graves' hyperthyroidism. The rearrangement joins TRBV6-1 to TRBJ2-3, with D perhaps matching TRBD1 (6 bases). This chain's CDR3 is CASSRQVAGDTQYF. The CDR3 coding sequence is TGTGCCAGCAGTAGACAGGTTGCGGGTGATACGCAGTATTTT.